Listed below are T cell receptor beta chains from one sample, sequenced in a study of T cell repertoires in cytomegalovirus infection. For these TCRs, the target antigens are not known. One entry per CDR3 protein results from TCRdb running MiXCR on the reads. The sample yields some 120,000 distinct CDR3 sequences, about a tenth seen once. The sample consisted of PBMCs, sequenced either directly or after in vitro stimulation (not recorded which). These receptors were obtained from a human donor in good health (CMV status not recorded). Some clones in this sample may be carry-over from other donors' samples. The CDR3 runs from the conserved cysteine through the conserved F or W. Some rows mark clone size as missing; the rest say once, few, many or name a class of expanded clone.

clone size,V gene,J gene,CDR3 protein
many,TRBV6-5,TRBJ1-1,CASSYGDRANTEAFF
few,TRBV9,TRBJ2-1,CASSVGSQGSNEQFF
few,TRBV7-4,TRBJ1-1,CASSPLTEAFF
many,TRBV7-9,TRBJ2-1,CASSLLAGALYEQFF
NA,TRBV5-4,TRBJ2-4,CASSLASSDNQYF
few,TRBV10-3,TRBJ2-1,CTIRGTSTNEQFF
few,TRBV5-4,TRBJ2-3,CASSFNSRTDTQYF
many,TRBV29-1,TRBJ2-7,CSVEENPGQKRGSEQYF
many,TRBV7-2,TRBJ1-1,CASSLMGQVNTEAFF
few,TRBV12-3/TRBV12-4,TRBJ2-1,CASSFSGIGQGEQFF
NA,TRBV9,TRBJ1-2,CASSVGNPGQGMYGYTF
many,TRBV7-8,TRBJ1-4,CASSLAPGSSVREKLFF
few,TRBV6-2/TRBV6-3,TRBJ2-4,CASSYRPSGYIRIQYF
NA,TRBV7-9,TRBJ1-5,CASTPGREHSNQPQHF
few,TRBV7-3,TRBJ2-2,CASSLTRGTGELFF
few,TRBV4-1,TRBJ2-2,CASSQVPRGRTGELFF
NA,TRBV12-3/TRBV12-4,TRBJ2-4,CASNWGGGAKNIQYF
many,TRBV7-6,TRBJ2-7,CASSPFGDGIYEQYF
many,TRBV12-3/TRBV12-4,TRBJ2-1,CASSTIVPGDDEQFF
many,TRBV6-2/TRBV6-3,TRBJ2-7,CASSPGWPYEQYF
many,TRBV20-1,TRBJ1-2,CSARPGTGRDYGYTF
NA,TRBV20-1,TRBJ2-5,CSASHAETQYF
NA,TRBV20-1,TRBJ2-5,CSGGGGRAQETQYF
NA,TRBV5-4,TRBJ2-3,CANSVDRTTTDTQYF
many,TRBV12-3/TRBV12-4,TRBJ1-5,CASSLTGGRQPQHF
NA,TRBV12-3/TRBV12-4,TRBJ2-1,CASSFRGQSYNEQFF
many,TRBV19,TRBJ1-4,CASSAGSSQKLFF
many,TRBV10-3,TRBJ1-1,CAISEVAAGTTEAFF
many,TRBV7-2,TRBJ1-1,CASSLGQGTTEAFF